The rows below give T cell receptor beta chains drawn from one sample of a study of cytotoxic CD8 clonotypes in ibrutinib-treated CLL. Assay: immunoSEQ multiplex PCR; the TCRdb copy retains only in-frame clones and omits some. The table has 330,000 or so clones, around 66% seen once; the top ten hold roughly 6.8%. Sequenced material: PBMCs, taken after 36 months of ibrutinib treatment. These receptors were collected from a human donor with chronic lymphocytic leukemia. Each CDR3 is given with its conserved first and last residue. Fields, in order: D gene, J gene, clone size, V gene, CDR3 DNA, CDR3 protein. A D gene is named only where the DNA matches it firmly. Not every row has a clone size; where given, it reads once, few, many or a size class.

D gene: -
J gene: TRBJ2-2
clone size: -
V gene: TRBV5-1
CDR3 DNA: TGCGCCAGCAGCTTGGTTTTGGCTAGCACCGGGGAGCTGTTTTTT
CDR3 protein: CASSLVLASTGELFF

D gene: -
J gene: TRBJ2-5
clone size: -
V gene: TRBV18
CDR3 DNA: TGTGCCAGCTCACCAGGGCAGGATAGAGAGACCCAGTACTTC
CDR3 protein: CASSPGQDRETQYF

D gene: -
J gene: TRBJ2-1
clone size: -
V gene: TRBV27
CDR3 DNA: TGTGCCAGCAGTTTCAATCTAGGATATACCTACAATGAGCAGTTCTTC
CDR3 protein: CASSFNLGYTYNEQFF

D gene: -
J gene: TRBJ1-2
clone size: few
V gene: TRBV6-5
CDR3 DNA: TGTGCCAGCAGTTACTTTGCTCCTGGGGGATATGGCTACACCTTC
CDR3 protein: CASSYFAPGGYGYTF

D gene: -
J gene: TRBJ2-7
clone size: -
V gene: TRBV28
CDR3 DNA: TGTGCCAGCAGTTTATGGGATCCCCGACAGGTCCCCTACGAGCAGTACTTC
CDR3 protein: CASSLWDPRQVPYEQYF

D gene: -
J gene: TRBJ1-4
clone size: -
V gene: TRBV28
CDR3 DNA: TGTGCCAGCAGTATCAGGGCAGGGGATGAAAAACTGTTTTTT
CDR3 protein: CASSIRAGDEKLFF

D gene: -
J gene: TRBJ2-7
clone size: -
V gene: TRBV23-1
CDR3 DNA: TGCGCCAGCAGTCAATTCCCTCAGGGGAGCGAGCAGTACTTC
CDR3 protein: CASSQFPQGSEQYF

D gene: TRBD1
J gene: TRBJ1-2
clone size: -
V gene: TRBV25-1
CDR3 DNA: TGTGCCAGCAGCAGACAGGGGGCCCATGGCTACACCTTC
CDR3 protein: CASSRQGAHGYTF

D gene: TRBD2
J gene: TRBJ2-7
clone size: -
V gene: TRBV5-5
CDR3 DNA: TGTGCCAGCAGCTTGCGGCTAGCGGGAGGGCCCAACGAGCAGTACTTC
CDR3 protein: CASSLRLAGGPNEQYF

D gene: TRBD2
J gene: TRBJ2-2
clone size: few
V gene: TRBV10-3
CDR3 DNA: TGTGCCACCCGAAGCGGGAGGGCATTGGAGGAGCTGTTTTTT
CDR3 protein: CATRSGRALEELFF

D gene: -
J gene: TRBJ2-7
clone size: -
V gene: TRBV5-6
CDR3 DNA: TGTGCCAGCAGCTTTCAGACCTACGAGCAGTACTTC
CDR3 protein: CASSFQTYEQYF

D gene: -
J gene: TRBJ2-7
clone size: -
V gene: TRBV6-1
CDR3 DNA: TGTGCCAGCAGTGAGTACGAGCAGTACTTC
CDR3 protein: CASSEYEQYF

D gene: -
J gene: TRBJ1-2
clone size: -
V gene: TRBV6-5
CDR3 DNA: TGTGCCAGCAGGGAGGCAGGGCTCTATGGCTACACCTTC
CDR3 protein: CASREAGLYGYTF

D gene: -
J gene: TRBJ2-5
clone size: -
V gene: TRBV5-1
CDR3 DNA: TGCGCCAGCAGCCTACAGGGTTGGGGCCAAGAGACCCAGTACTTC
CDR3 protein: CASSLQGWGQETQYF

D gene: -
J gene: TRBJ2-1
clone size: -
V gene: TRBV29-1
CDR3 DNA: TGCAGCGTTGCCCCAGGGACCTACAATGAGCAGTTCTTC
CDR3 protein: CSVAPGTYNEQFF

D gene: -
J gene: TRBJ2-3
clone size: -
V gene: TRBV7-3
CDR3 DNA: TGTGCCAGCAGCCGGGACATGGGCACAGATACGCAGTATTTT
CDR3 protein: CASSRDMGTDTQYF

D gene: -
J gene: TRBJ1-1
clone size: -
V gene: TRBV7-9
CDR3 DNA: TGTGCCAGCAGCTTAGCGTTATTTGACCGACAGAACACTGAAGCTTTCTTT
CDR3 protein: CASSLALFDRQNTEAFF

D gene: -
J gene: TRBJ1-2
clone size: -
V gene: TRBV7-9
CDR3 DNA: TGTGCCAGCAGCCGGCAGGAATATGGCTACACCTTC
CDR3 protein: CASSRQEYGYTF

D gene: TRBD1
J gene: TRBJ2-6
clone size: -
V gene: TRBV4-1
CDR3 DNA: TGCGCCAGCAGCCAAGAACCCCACAGGGGTGTCCATGTCTCTGGGGCCAACGTCCTGACTTTC
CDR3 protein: CASSQEPHRGVHVSGANVLTF

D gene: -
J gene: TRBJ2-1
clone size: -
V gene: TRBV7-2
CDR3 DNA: TGTGCCAGCAGCTTAGGCGGCGGACCCTCCTACAATGAGCAGTTCTTC
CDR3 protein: CASSLGGGPSYNEQFF

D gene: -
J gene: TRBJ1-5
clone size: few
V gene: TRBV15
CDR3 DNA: TGTGCCACCAGCAGAGGGGGGGTACGGAATCAGCCCCAGCATTTT
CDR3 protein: CATSRGGVRNQPQHF

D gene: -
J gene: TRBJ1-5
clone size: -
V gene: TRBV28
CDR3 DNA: TGTGCCAGCAGTCAAGGGGTTGCAAATCAGCCCCAGCATTTT
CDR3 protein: CASSQGVANQPQHF

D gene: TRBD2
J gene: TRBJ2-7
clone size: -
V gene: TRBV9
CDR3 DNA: TGTGCCAGCAGCGTAGCTTTGGGAGGGGCCGAGCAGTACTTC
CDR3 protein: CASSVALGGAEQYF

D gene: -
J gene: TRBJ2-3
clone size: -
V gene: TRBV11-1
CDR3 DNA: TGTGCCAGCAGCTTAGGCGGGACAAACACAGATACGCAGTATTTT
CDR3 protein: CASSLGGTNTDTQYF

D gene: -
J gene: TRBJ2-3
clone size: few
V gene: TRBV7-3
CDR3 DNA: TGTGCCAGCAGCTCGACCCCCGGACTTTCTTTTGGTACGCAGTATTTT
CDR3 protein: CASSSTPGLSFGTQYF

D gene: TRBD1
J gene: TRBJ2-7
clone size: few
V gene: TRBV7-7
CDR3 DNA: TGTGCCAGCAGCCTGGGACAGGAAGACGAGCAGTACTTC
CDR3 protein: CASSLGQEDEQYF

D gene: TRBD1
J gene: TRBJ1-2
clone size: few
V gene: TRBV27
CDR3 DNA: TGTGCCAGTCTCCCAGGGGGCCTTAACTATGGCTACACCTTC
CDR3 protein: CASLPGGLNYGYTF

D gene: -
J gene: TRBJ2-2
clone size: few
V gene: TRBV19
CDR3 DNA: TGTGCCAGTAGTACTGGGGTTTCCGGGGAGCTGTTTTTT
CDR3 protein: CASSTGVSGELFF

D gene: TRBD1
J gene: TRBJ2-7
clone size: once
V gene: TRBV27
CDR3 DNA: TGTGCCAGCAGTGCGCCTCGGGGACAGGGGGCTCGCGAGCAGTACTTC
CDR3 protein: CASSAPRGQGAREQYF

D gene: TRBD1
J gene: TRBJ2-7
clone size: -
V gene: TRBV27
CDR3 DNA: TGTGCCAGCAGTGTCGGACAGGGGTGGATCTACGAGCAGTACTTC
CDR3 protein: CASSVGQGWIYEQYF

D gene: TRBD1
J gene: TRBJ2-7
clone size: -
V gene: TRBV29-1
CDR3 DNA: TGCAGCGCCGGGGACAGGGCCTACGAGCAGTACTTC
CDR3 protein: CSAGDRAYEQYF

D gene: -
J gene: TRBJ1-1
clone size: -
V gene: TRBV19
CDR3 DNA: TGTGCCAGTAGTATTATCAGGGGAAAAAGGAACACTGAAGCTTTCTTT
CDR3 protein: CASSIIRGKRNTEAFF

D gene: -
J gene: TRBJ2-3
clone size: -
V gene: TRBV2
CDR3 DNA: TGTGCCAGCAGTGAAAGGGACCCTAGCACAGATACGCAGTATTTT
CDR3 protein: CASSERDPSTDTQYF

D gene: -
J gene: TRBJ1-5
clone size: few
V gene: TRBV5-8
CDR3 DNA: TGTGCCAGCAGCCTGGTCGACAGGCGCAATCAGCCCCAGCATTTT
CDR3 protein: CASSLVDRRNQPQHF

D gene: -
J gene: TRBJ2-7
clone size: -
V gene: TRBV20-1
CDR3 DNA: TGCAGTGCTAGAAGCTACGAGCAGTACTTC
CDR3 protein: CSARSYEQYF

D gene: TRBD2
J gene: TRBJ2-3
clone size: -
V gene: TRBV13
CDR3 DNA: TGTGCCAGCAGCCCCAGCGGGACGAGCACAGATACGCAGTATTTT
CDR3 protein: CASSPSGTSTDTQYF

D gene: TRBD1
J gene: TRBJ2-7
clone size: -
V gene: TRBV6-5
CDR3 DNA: TGTGCCAGCAGTTATCCCGGGACAGGGTTACACGAGCAGTACTTC
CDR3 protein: CASSYPGTGLHEQYF

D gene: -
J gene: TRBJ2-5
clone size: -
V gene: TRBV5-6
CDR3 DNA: TGTGCCAGCAGCTTGGGGGACGGCCCTTCTTCGACCCAGTACTTC
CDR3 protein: CASSLGDGPSSTQYF

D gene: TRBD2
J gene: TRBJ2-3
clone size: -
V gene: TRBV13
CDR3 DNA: TGTGCCAGCAGCCCCGACGGTAGCGGGAGGGCCGTAGATACGCAGTATTTT
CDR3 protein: CASSPDGSGRAVDTQYF

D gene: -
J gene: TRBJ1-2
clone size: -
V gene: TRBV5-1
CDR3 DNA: TGCGCCAGCAGCCGGGACGGTCCAGGCTACACCTTC
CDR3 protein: CASSRDGPGYTF

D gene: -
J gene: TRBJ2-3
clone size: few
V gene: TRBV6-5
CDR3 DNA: TGTGCCAGCAGTTACTCGAAACGGGGAAACACAGATACGCAGTATTTT
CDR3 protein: CASSYSKRGNTDTQYF

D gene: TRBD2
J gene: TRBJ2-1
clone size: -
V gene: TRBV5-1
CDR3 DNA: TGCGCCAGCAGCCCTGGGACTACTTACAATGAGCAGTTCTTC
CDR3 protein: CASSPGTTYNEQFF